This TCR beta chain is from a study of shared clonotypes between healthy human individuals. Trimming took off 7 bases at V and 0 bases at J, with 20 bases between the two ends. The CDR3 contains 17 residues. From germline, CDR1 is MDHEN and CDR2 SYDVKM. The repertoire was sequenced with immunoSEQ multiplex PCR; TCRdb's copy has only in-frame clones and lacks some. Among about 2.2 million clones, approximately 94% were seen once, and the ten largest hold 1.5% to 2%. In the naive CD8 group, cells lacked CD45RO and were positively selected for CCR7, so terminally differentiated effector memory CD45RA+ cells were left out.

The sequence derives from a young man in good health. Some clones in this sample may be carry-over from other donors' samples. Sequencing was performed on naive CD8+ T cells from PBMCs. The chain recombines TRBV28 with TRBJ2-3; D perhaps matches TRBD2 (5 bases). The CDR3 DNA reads TGTGCCAGCACCCCCCGCCGGGGATCCATTAGCACAGATACGCAGTATTTT. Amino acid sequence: CASTPRRGSISTDTQYF.